This T cell receptor (beta chain) appears in the sequencing data of a study of blood T cell repertoires in COVID-19. Across the whole study: The United States, Italy and Spain were the sources of the acute and convalescent COVID-19 samples. Sample material is recorded as cDNA or gDNA derived from T cells, B-cell-depleted T cells, or PBMCs.

This CDR3 contains 16 residues. Losses at the gene ends were 5 bases for V and 6 bases for J; bases not matched to a gene: 12. Germline CDR1 is LNHDA and CDR2 is SQIVND (reference sequence). Authors' methods: By means of reference gene primer amplification, nucleated cell counts were estimated. Assay used: immunoSEQ multiplex PCR; TCRdb lists only in-frame clones, some missing. Clonal size and the V and J genes are those of that table, whereas D and trimming came from the DNA. The profile shows roughly 250,000 clones, about 88% of them singletons. This clone was picked up one time. The receptor comes from a woman aged 40-49 years who had recovered from COVID-19. The specimen was peripheral blood. J is TRBJ1-5 and V is TRBV19; 8 positions agree with TRBD1. In DNA form, the CDR3 reads TGTGCCAGTAGTCCATTCGGACAGGGAAAGGTTCAGCCCCAGCATTTT. It specifies CASSPFGQGKVQPQHF.